These 24 T cell receptor beta chains were all obtained from the same sample, sequenced in a study of CD8+ T cells in alopecia areata. Following RNA extraction, reverse transcription yielded cDNA that acted as the sequencing template. Assay: immunoSEQ multiplex PCR; the TCRdb copy retains only in-frame clones and omits some. This table holds 150,000 to 200,000 clones, roughly 65% found once. Regarding treatment: oral pan-JAK inhibitor, 5-10 mg twice daily. The material was CD4+ T cells sorted from blood, obtained at week 4, from a patient treated with tofacitinib. The receptors originated from a human donor with alopecia areata.

There are a few counts of this clone. The chain combines TRBV5-6 with TRBJ2-7, with D unclear. The germline CDR1 and CDR2 sequences are SGHDT and YYEEEE. CDR3 length: 14 amino acids. Trimming left V 3 bases short and J 2 bases short, with 12 bases between. CDR3 nucleotides: TGTGCCAGCAGCTCTCCGGGTATCACCTACGAGCAGTACTTC. It specifies CASSSPGITYEQYF.

This clone was observed a handful of times. The V gene is TRBV2, the J gene TRBJ2-2; perhaps TRBD1 as D (6 bases). Germline assignment: CDR1 SNHLY and CDR2 FYNNEI. Trimming took off 5 bases at V and 4 bases at J, with 17 bases between the two ends. This CDR3 spans 16 amino acids. The CDR3 DNA follows: TGTGCCAGCAGTTATTCGATCACAGGGAGCACCGGGGAGCTGTTTTTT. Translated, it gives CASSYSITGSTGELFF.

About this clone itself: Relative to the germline gene, one junction end is altered; a read error may explain this. The CDR3 nucleotides read TGTGCTAGCAGCCGAGGGGGGAGCTCCTACAATGAGCAGTTCTTC. This gives the protein CASSRGGSSYNEQFF. The chain recombines TRBV7-7 with TRBJ2-1; TRBD1 or TRBD2 may be the D gene (6 bases each). CDR1 is SSHAT and CDR2 is FNYEAQ in the germline V gene (reference sequence). The CDR3 covers 15 residues.

The chain combines TRBV25-1 with TRBJ2-4; D call uncertain. Between the trimmed V and J ends, which lost 1 base and 4 bases, there was a span of 5 bases. Germline V gene lookup returns CDR1 MGHDK and CDR2 SYGVNS. The CDR3 length is 13 residues. CDR3 loop: CASSELQKNIQYF. CDR3 DNA: TGTGCCAGCAGTGAATTACAGAAAAACATTCAGTACTTC.

This clone appeared a few times. The chain uses TRBV6-5 and TRBJ2-6; a weak D match, TRBD2 (5 bases). This CDR3 has 16 residues. Germline loops: CDR1 MNHEY, CDR2 SVGAGI. Trimming removed 2 bases from V and 2 bases from J, with 10 bases in between. CDR3 bases: TGTGCCAGCAGTTACCTCGGTAGCGCTGGGGCCAACGTCCTGACTTTC. Its translation is CASSYLGSAGANVLTF.

This clone was observed once. This rearrangement joins TRBV7-9 to TRBJ1-6; 7 nucleotides line up with TRBD1. The CDR3 runs 15 residues. J gave up 2 bases and V 7 bases, and 5 bases lay outside the gene matches. Per the germline V gene, CDR1 is SEHNR and CDR2 is FQNEAQ (reference sequence). The CDR3: CASTQGVPYNSPLHF. DNA of the CDR3: TGTGCCAGCACCCAGGGGGTGCCCTATAATTCACCCCTCCACTTT.

The chain employs TRBV9 and TRBJ2-2; D possibly corresponds to TRBD1 (5 bases). This CDR3 contains 15 residues. V was shortened by 0 bases and J by 4 bases, with 10 bases between the two germline ends. The V gene's germline CDR1 is SGDLS and CDR2 YYNGEE. CDR3 DNA sequence: TGTGCCAGCAGCGTAGGCCAGGGCAGCACCGGGGAGCTGTTTTTT. Amino acid sequence: CASSVGQGSTGELFF.

This clone has only a few counts. V gene TRBV5-1 combines with J gene TRBJ2-7, with TRBD1 matching 9 bases. This CDR3 comprises 16 residues. V was pared by 0 bases and J by 5 bases, with 9 bases of the junction left unmatched. Germline V lookup: CDR1 SGHRS, CDR2 YFSETQ. The CDR3 is CASSLANGQGKHEQYF. The CDR3 nucleotides read TGCGCCAGCAGCTTGGCCAACGGACAGGGGAAGCACGAGCAGTACTTC. Variable domain in full (rest from reference TRBV5-1 and TRBJ2-7): KAGVTQTPRYLIKTRGQQVTLSCSPISGHRSVSWYQQTPGQGLQFLFEYFSETQRNKGNFPGRFSGRQFSNSRSEMNVSTLELGDSALYLCASSLANGQGKHEQYFGPGTRLTVT.

The genes are TRBV5-4 and TRBJ2-5, with TRBD2 matching over 8 bases. With 7 bases clipped from V and 2 bases from J, the junction kept 10 bases outside the gene matches. The CDR3 is made up of 15 amino acids. Germline assignment: CDR1 SGHNT and CDR2 YYREEE (reference sequence). The CDR3 protein is CASSMVLAEQETQYF. CDR3 DNA sequence: TGTGCCAGCTCTATGGTACTAGCGGAACAAGAGACCCAGTACTTC.

For the CDR3, the DNA is TGTGCCAGCAGCCGTTCAACAGGGGGCGAGCAGTACTTC. Residues: CASSRSTGGEQYF. The chain uses TRBV6-6 and TRBJ2-7, with TRBD1 matching over 8 bases. CDR3 length: 13 residues. Germline loops: CDR1 MNHNY, CDR2 SVGAGI (reference sequence). The junction had 7 bases not matched to a gene; V was cut back by 6 bases and J by 6 bases.

This clone occurred once. The genes are TRBV15 and TRBJ2-2; tentatively, D is TRBD2 (6 bases). The CDR3 spans 15 residues. Trimming took off 0 bases at V and 3 bases at J, with 8 bases between the two ends. CDR1 and CDR2 (germline): LNHNV, YYDKDF (reference sequence). CDR3 sequence: CATSRDGGHTGELFF. In DNA, the CDR3 is TGTGCCACCAGCAGAGACGGGGGACACACCGGGGAGCTGTTTTTT.

This sequence joins TRBV4-1 and TRBJ2-7, with D hard to call. V was shortened by 4 bases and J by 3 bases, with 13 bases between the two germline ends. Germline V gives CDR1 MGHRA, CDR2 YSYEKL. The CDR3 consists of 14 residues. The CDR3 sequence: CASSRKGPGYEQYF. The CDR3 nucleotides are TGCGCCAGCAGCCGGAAAGGGCCTGGCTACGAGCAGTACTTC.

This clone was found a few times. The junction shows a germline mismatch at one end, possibly a read error. V and J are TRBV20-1 and TRBJ1-2; D gene ambiguous. Germline V gene data show CDR1 as DFQATT and CDR2 as SNEGSKA (reference sequence). This CDR3 has 10 residues. CDR3 DNA sequence: TGCAGTGCTAGAGATCCGTCCTGGGCCTTC. Translated, it gives CSARDPSWAF.

The J gene is TRBJ1-6, the V gene TRBV25-1, with D uncertain. Per germline, CDR1 MGHDK and CDR2 SYGVNS. With 7 bases removed from V and 0 bases from J, the gap between germline ends came to 7 bases. The CDR3 totals 14 residues. CDR3 nucleotide sequence: TGTGCCAGCAAACGGAGCTCCTATAATTCACCCCTCCACTTT. This codes for CASKRSSYNSPLHF.

Concerning this clone: Other DNA variants within this sample encode the same CDR3. The gene calls are TRBV7-2 and TRBJ1-6; D is unclear. V gave up 1 base and J gave up 4 bases, with 5 bases separating them. CDR1 and CDR2 from the germline V gene are SGHTA and FQGNSA. The CDR3 loop spans 14 amino acids. This CDR3 reads CASSLGPYNSPLHF. The CDR3 DNA follows: TGTGCCAGCAGCTTAGGGCCATATAATTCACCCCTCCACTTT.

The chain recombines TRBV6-1 with TRBJ1-2, with unresolved D. V was clipped by 6 bases and J by 3 bases, with 5 bases between them. Germline V lookup: CDR1 MNHNS, CDR2 SASEGT. The CDR3 consists of 11 residues. CDR3 loop: CASSLDYGYTF. The DNA for the CDR3 is TGTGCCAGCAGCCTCGACTATGGCTACACCTTC.

This rearrangement joins TRBV12-5 to TRBJ1-2; TRBD1 matches 10 bases. CDR1 LGHNT and CDR2 FRNRAP come from the germline V gene. V trimming: 5 bases; J trimming: 6 bases; junction bases outside the gene matches: 9. The CDR3 has 15 residues. CDR3 in amino acids: CASGPGTGVIHGYTF. The CDR3, as DNA: TGTGCTAGTGGTCCCGGGACAGGGGTTATCCATGGCTACACCTTC.

V gene TRBV19 combines with J gene TRBJ2-3; the match to TRBD1 covers 11 bases. CDR3 length: 15 residues. J lost 4 bases, V lost 1 base, and 1 base had no gene match. CDR1 and CDR2 from the germline V gene are LNHDA and SQIVND (reference sequence). CDR3 sequence reads: CASSIGTGGADTQYF. The CDR3 coding sequence is TGTGCCAGTAGTATAGGGACAGGGGGCGCAGATACGCAGTATTTT.

Regarding this clone: The sample has other DNA sequences that encode this CDR3 too. The V and J genes are TRBV30 and TRBJ2-7, with D hard to call. Germline V gene data show CDR1 as GTSNPN and CDR2 as SVGIG (reference sequence). This CDR3 has 11 residues. V was pared by 0 bases and J by 7 bases, with 7 bases between. The CDR3 protein is CAWSVLREQYF. The CDR3, as DNA: TGTGCCTGGAGTGTACTTCGGGAGCAGTACTTC.

The CDR3 reads CASGLARLADTQYF. CDR3 bases: TGTGCTAGTGGTTTGGCGAGACTAGCGGATACGCAGTATTTT. The chain is built from TRBV12-5 and TRBJ2-3; 8 bases are shared with TRBD2. The germline CDR1 and CDR2 sequences are LGHNT and FRNRAP. CDR3 size: 14 residues. With V trimmed by 1 base and J by 6 bases, 3 bases remained unmatched.

This clone was observed a few times. CDR3 residues: CASSANRRTSGGGKNIQYF. In DNA form, the CDR3 reads TGTGCCAGCAGTGCCAACCGACGAACTAGCGGGGGGGGCAAAAACATTCAGTACTTC. The V and J genes are TRBV2 and TRBJ2-4; 13 bases match TRBD2. This CDR3 spans 19 amino acids. V shed 4 bases and J 3 bases; nucleotides not matched to a gene: 12. Looked up from germline, CDR1 is SNHLY and CDR2 is FYNNEI.

This clone was recorded a few times. This rearrangement joins TRBV10-3 to TRBJ1-5, with D unclear. V was shortened by 11 bases and J by 0 bases, with 14 bases between the two germline ends. The germline V gene has CDR1 ENHRY and CDR2 SYGVKD. The CDR3 runs 14 residues. CDR3 region: CAATTLYSNQPQHF. The CDR3 DNA reads TGTGCCGCCACCACCCTCTATAGCAATCAGCCCCAGCATTTT.

This rearrangement joins TRBV2 to TRBJ1-1, with D hard to call. Trimming took off 6 bases at V and 0 bases at J, with 14 bases between the two ends. This CDR3 contains 15 residues. Germline V gives CDR1 SNHLY, CDR2 FYNNEI. This CDR3 reads CASRTPSSLNTEAFF. The DNA for the CDR3 is TGTGCCAGCAGGACACCTAGCAGCTTGAACACTGAAGCTTTCTTT.

The V gene is TRBV25-1, the J gene TRBJ2-5; the match to TRBD2 covers 8 bases. J lost 0 bases, V lost 8 bases, and 14 bases had no gene match. The V gene's germline CDR1 is MGHDK and CDR2 SYGVNS. This CDR3 has 17 amino acids. In nucleotides, the CDR3 is TGTGCCAGCTCGATAGGGTTTAGCGGGACGTACCAAGAGACCCAGTACTTC. It encodes CASSIGFSGTYQETQYF.